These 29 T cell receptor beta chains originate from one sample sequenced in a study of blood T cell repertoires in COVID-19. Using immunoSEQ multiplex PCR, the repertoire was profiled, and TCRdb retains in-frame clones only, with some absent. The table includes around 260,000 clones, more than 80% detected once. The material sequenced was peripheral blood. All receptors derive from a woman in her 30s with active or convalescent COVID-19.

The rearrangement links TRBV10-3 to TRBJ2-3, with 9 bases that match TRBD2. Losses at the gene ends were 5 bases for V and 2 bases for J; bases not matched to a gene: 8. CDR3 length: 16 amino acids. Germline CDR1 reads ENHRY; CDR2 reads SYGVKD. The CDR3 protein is CAISRRAGGHTDTQYF. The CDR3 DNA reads TGTGCCATCAGTAGGCGAGCGGGGGGACACACAGATACGCAGTATTTT.

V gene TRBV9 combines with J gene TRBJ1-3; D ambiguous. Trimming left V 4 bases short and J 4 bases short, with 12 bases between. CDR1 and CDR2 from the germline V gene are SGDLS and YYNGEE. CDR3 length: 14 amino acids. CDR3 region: CASSPQQQGNTIYF. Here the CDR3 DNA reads TGTGCCAGCAGCCCCCAACAGCAGGGAAACACCATATATTTT.

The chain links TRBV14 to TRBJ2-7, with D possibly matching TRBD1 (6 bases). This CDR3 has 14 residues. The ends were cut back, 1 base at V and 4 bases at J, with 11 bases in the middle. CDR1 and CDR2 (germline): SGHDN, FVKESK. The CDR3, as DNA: TGTGCCAGCAGCCAAGGGGGACATGGATACGAGCAGTACTTC. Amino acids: CASSQGGHGYEQYF.

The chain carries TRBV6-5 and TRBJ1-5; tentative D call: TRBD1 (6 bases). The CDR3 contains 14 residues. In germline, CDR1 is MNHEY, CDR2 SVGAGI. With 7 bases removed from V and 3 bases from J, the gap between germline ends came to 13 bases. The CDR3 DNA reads TGTGCCAGCAAAAACAGGGCGTCCAATCAGCCCCAGCATTTT. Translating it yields CASKNRASNQPQHF.

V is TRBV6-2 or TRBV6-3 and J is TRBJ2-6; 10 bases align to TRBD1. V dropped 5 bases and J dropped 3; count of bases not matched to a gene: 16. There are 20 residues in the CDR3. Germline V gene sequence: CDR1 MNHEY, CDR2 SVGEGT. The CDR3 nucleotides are TGTGCCAGCAGTCTACAGTATTCGACAGGGGGCTTTTTTGGGGCCAACGTCCTGACTTTC. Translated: CASSLQYSTGGFFGANVLTF.

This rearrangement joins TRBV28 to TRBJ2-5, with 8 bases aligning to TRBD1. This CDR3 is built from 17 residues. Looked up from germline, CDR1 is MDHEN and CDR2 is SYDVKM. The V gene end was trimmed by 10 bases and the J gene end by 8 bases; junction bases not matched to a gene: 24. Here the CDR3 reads CATSRATGVLGLGTQYF. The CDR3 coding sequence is TGTGCCACCAGCCGGGCGACAGGGGTCCTTGGATTAGGCACCCAGTACTTC.

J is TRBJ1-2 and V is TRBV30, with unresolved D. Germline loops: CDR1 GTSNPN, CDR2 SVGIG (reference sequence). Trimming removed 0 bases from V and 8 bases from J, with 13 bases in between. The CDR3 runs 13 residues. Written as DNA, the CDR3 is TGTGCCTGGAGTGTAGGCAGACCGGAGGGCTACACCTTC. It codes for CAWSVGRPEGYTF.

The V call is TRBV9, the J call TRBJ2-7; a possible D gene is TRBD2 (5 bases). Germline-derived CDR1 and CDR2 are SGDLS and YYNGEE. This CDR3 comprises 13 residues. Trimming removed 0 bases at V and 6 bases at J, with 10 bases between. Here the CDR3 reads CASSVDSGGEQYF. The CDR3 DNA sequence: TGTGCCAGCAGCGTAGATTCTGGAGGCGAGCAGTACTTC.

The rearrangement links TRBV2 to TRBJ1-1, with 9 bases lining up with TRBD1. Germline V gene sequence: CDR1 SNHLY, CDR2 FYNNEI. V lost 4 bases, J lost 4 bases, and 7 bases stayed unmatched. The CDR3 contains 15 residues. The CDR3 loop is CASSGLTGGLTEAFF. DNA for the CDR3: TGTGCCAGCAGTGGGCTAACAGGGGGCCTCACTGAAGCTTTCTTT. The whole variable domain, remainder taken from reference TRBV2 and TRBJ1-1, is EPEVTQTPSHQVTQMGQEVILRCVPISNHLYFYWYRQILGQKVEFLVSFYNNEISEKSEIFDDQFSVERPDGSNFTLKIRSTKLEDSAMYFCASSGLTGGLTEAFFGQGTRLTVV.

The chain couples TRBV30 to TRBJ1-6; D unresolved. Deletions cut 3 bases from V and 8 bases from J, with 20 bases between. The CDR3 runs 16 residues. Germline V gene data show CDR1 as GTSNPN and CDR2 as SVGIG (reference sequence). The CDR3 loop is CAWSLYPGPRDSPLHF. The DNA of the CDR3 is TGTGCCTGGAGCCTCTACCCCGGGCCGAGGGATTCACCCCTCCACTTT.

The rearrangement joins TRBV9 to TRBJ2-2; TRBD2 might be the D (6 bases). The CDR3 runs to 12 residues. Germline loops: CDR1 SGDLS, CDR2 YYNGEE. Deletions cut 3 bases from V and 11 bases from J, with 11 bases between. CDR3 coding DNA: TGTGCCAGCAGCGGGGGGGTCAGTGAGCTGTTTTTT. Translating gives CASSGGVSELFF.

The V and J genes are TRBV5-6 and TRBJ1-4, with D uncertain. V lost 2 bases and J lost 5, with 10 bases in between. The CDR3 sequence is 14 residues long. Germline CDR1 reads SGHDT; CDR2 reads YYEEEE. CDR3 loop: CASSFSPQNEKLFF. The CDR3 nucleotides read TGTGCCAGCAGCTTCTCGCCACAGAATGAAAAACTGTTTTTT.

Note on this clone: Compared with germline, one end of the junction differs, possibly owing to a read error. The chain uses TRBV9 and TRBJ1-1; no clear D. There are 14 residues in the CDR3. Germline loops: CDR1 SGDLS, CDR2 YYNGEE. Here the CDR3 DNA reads TGTGCCAGCAGCGTAGATCTGGGCTTCACTGAAGTTTTCTTT. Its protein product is CASSVDLGFTEVFF.

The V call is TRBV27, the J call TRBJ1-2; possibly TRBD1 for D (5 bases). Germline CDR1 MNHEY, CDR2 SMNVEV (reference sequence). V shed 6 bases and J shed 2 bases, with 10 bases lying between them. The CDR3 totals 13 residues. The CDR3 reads CASSLGGNYGYTF. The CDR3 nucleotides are TGTGCCAGCAGCTTGGGGGGGAACTATGGCTACACCTTC.

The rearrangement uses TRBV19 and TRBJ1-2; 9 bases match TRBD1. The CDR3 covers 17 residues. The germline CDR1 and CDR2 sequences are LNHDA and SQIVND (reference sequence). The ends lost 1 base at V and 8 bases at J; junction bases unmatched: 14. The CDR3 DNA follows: TGTGCCAGTAGTATAGGGGCCGGGACAGGGATGTTTTTCGGCTACACCTTC. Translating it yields CASSIGAGTGMFFGYTF.

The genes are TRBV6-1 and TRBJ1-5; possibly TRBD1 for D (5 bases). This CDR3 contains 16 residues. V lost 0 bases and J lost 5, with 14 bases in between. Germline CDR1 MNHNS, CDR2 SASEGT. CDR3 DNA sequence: TGTGCCAGCAGTGAAGCGAAATGGCAGGGTCATCAGCCCCAGCATTTT. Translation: CASSEAKWQGHQPQHF.

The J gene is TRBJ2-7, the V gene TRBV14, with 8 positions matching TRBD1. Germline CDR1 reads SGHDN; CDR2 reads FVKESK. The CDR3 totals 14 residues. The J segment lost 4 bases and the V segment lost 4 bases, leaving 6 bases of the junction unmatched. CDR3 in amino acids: CASSLPGQDYEQYF. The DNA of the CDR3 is TGTGCCAGCAGCCTCCCGGGACAGGATTACGAGCAGTACTTC.

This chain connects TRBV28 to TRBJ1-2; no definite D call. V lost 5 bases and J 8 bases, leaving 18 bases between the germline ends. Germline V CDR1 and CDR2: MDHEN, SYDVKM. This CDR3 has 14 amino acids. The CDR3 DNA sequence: TGTGCCAGCAGTCCGAGGCCCAAAGCGTGGGGCTACACCTTC. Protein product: CASSPRPKAWGYTF.

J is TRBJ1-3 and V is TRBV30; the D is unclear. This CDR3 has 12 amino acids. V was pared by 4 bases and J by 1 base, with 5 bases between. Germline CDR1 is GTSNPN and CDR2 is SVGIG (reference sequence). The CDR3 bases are TGTGCCTGGAAGAGGTCTGGAAACACCATATATTTT. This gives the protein CAWKRSGNTIYF. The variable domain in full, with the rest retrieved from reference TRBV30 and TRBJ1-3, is SQTIHQWPATLVQPVGSPLSLECTVEGTSNPNLYWYRQAAGRGLQLLFYSVGIGQISSEVPQNLSASRPQDRQFILSSKKLLLSDSGFYLCAWKRSGNTIYFGEGSWLTVV.

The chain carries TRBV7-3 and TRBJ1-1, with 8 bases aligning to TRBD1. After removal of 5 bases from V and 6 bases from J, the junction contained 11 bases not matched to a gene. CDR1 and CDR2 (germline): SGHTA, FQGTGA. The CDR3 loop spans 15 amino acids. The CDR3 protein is CASSRTGSVRAEAFF. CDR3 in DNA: TGTGCCAGCAGCAGGACAGGGTCCGTTCGGGCTGAAGCTTTCTTT.

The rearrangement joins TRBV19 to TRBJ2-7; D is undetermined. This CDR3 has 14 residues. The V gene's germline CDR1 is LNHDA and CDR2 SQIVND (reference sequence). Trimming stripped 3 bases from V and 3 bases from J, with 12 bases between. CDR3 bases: TGTGCCAGTAGTATTGACTCCCTCTTCTACGAGCAGTACTTC. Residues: CASSIDSLFYEQYF.

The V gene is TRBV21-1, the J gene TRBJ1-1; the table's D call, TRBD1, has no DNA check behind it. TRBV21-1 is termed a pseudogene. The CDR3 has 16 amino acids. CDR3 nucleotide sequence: TGTGCCAGCAGCAAAGCGAGGGGGCTGGGGAACACTGAAGCTTTCTTT. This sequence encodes CASSKARGLGNTEAFF.

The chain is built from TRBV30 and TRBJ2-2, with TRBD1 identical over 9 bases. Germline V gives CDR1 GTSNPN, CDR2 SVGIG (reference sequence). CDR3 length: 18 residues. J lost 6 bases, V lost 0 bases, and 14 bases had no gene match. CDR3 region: CAWSVRGTGGKGSGELFF. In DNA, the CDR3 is TGTGCCTGGAGTGTACGGGGCACAGGGGGCAAGGGTTCCGGGGAGCTGTTTTTT.

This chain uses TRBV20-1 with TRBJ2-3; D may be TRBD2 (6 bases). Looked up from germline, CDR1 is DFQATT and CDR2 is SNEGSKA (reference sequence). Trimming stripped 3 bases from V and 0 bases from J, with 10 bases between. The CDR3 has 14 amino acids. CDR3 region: CSASVAGSTDTQYF. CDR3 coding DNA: TGCAGTGCTAGTGTGGCGGGGAGCACAGATACGCAGTATTTT.

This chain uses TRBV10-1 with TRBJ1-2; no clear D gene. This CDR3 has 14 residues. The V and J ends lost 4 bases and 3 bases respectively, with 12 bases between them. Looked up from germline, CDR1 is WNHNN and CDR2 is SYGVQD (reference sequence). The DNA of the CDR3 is TGCGCCAGCAGTGGTAGCCTCTCAGACTATGGCTACACCTTC. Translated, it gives CASSGSLSDYGYTF.

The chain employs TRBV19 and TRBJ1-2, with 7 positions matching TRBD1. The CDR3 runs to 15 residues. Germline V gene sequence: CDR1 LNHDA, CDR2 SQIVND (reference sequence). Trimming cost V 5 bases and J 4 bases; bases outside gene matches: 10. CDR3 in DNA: TGTGCCAGTAGTCCCCGGACAGGTACATCCTATGGCTACACCTTC. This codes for CASSPRTGTSYGYTF.

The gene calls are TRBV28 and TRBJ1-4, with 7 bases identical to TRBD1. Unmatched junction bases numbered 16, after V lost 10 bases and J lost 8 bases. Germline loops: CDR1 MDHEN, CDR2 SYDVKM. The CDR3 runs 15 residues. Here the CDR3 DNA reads TGTGCCACCACAGGGGCCCTCAACCTTGGGGAAAAACTGTTTTTT. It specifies CATTGALNLGEKLFF.

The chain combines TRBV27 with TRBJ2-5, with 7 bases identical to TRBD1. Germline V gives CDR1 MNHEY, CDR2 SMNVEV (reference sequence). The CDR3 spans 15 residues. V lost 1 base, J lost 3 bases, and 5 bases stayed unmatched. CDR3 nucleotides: TGTGCCAGCAGTTTATGGCCCGGGACAGAAGAGACCCAGTACTTC. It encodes CASSLWPGTEETQYF.

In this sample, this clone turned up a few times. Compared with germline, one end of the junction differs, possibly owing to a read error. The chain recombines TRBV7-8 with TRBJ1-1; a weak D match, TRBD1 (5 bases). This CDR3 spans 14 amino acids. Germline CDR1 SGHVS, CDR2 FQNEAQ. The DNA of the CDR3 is TGTGCCAGCAGCTTAGCGCCAGGGAACCCTGAAGCTTTCTTT. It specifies CASSLAPGNPEAFF.